The 32 T cell receptor beta chains reported below all come from one sample, sequenced in a study of graft-versus-host responses after intestinal transplantation. Profiled with immunoSEQ multiplex PCR; TCRdb holds only in-frame clones, not every one. The sample has under 75,000 clones, around nine tenths seen once. Graft samples were processed, releasing intraepithelial and lamina propria lymphocytes. Sample: ileum tissue, taken approximately 370 days after transplant. These receptors all come from a human patient who received an intestinal transplant, so some T cells may come from the graft donor.

The gene calls are TRBV10-2 and TRBJ2-7; 7 nucleotides agree with TRBD2. The germline gives CDR1 WSHSY, CDR2 SAAADI. This CDR3 contains 14 residues. V lost 5 bases, J lost 3 bases, and 7 bases stayed unmatched. The CDR3 DNA sequence: TGCGCCAGCAGTCCCCTCGGGGGGAACTACGAGCAGTACTTC. Residues: CASSPLGGNYEQYF.

This clone appeared a single time. The chain combines TRBV19 with TRBJ1-5; D gene ambiguous. CDR3 length: 13 amino acids. With 4 bases removed from V and 5 bases from J, the gap between germline ends came to 9 bases. Germline CDR1 and CDR2: LNHDA and SQIVND (reference sequence). CDR3 residues: CASSTGVHQPQHF. As DNA, the CDR3 is TGTGCCAGTAGTACCGGGGTTCATCAGCCCCAGCATTTT.

This chain joins TRBV7-2 and TRBJ1-4; D is undetermined. The V end lost 1 base, the J end lost 10 bases, and 7 bases lay between the germline ends. The CDR3 sequence is 12 residues long. Germline V gives CDR1 SGHTA, CDR2 FQGNSA. The CDR3 coding sequence is TGTGCCAGCAGCTTAGGTCCAAGAAAACTGTTTTTT. Its protein is CASSLGPRKLFF. The full variable domain, in which reference TRBV7-2 and TRBJ1-4 provide the parts outside the CDR3, is GAGVSQSPSNKVTEKGKDVELRCDPISGHTALYWYRQSLGQGLEFLIYFQGNSAPDKSGLPSDRFSAERTGGSVSTLTIQRTQQEDSAVYLCASSLGPRKLFFGSGTQLSVL.

The chain has TRBV6-5 and TRBJ2-1; TRBD1 might be the D (5 bases). This CDR3 is built from 14 residues. Germline CDR1 MNHEY, CDR2 SVGAGI. V was clipped by 0 bases and J by 6 bases, with 9 bases between them. The DNA of the CDR3 is TGTGCCAGCAGTTACTCTCAGGGATCCAATGAGCAGTTCTTC. As protein: CASSYSQGSNEQFF.

The V and J genes are TRBV4-1 and TRBJ2-3, with D tentatively TRBD1 or TRBD2 (5 bases each). The CDR3 runs 17 residues. In germline, CDR1 is MGHRA, CDR2 YSYEKL. V was pared by 1 base and J by 6 bases, with 20 bases between. CDR3 in DNA: TGCGCCAGCAGCCAAGGGGGCGGCGAGCACCGCGGGGATACGCAGTATTTT. Encoded protein: CASSQGGGEHRGDTQYF.

The gene calls are TRBV18 and TRBJ1-1; 7 nucleotides line up with TRBD1. J gave up 5 bases and V 1 base, and 4 bases lay outside the gene matches. Germline lookup yields CDR1 KGHSH and CDR2 LQKENI. This CDR3 has 14 amino acids. The CDR3 DNA sequence: TGTGCCAGCTCACCACAGGGGGCATGGACTGAAGCTTTCTTT. It encodes CASSPQGAWTEAFF. The full variable domain, its missing parts supplied by reference TRBV18 and TRBJ1-1, is NAGVMQNPRHLVRRRGQEARLRCSPMKGHSHVYWYRQLPEEGLKFMVYLQKENIIDESGMPKERFSAEFPKEGPSILRIQQVVRGDSAAYFCASSPQGAWTEAFFGQGTRLTVV.

The chain is built from TRBV29-1 and TRBJ2-7; D is perhaps TRBD1 (5 bases). Trimming stripped 5 bases from V and 2 bases from J, with 16 bases between. The CDR3 has 14 amino acids. Germline-derived CDR1 and CDR2 are SQVTM and ANQGSEA. CDR3 sequence (DNA): TGCAGCGTTTCCGTAGGGGATCGTCCCTACGAGCAGTACTTC. Amino acid sequence: CSVSVGDRPYEQYF.

The J gene is TRBJ1-4, the V gene TRBV2; D is perhaps TRBD1 (6 bases). V lost 3 bases and J lost 2, with 16 bases in between. Germline loops: CDR1 SNHLY, CDR2 FYNNEI. The CDR3 extends over 17 amino acids. DNA of the CDR3: TGTGCCAGCAGTGAGAGGCGGGTAGGGGGTACTAATGAAAAACTGTTTTTT. Residues: CASSERRVGGTNEKLFF.

The chain has TRBV11-3 and TRBJ2-5; D is possibly TRBD1 (7 bases). Germline V gene data show CDR1 as SGHNT and CDR2 as YENEEA. The CDR3 is made up of 18 amino acids. The V end lost 9 bases, the J end lost 1 base, and 27 bases lay between the germline ends. CDR3 DNA sequence: TGTGCCAGTTCATCGGGGGACAGCGGACTGACTTTCCAAGAGACCCAGTACTTC. Protein product: CASSSGDSGLTFQETQYF.

This clone occurred once. The chain carries TRBV6-1 and TRBJ2-7; the D is unclear. Germline lookup yields CDR1 MNHNS and CDR2 SASEGT. This CDR3 contains 14 residues. V was cut by 3 bases and J by 0 bases, with 9 bases left in between. The CDR3 nucleotides are TGTGCCAGCAGTGAGGCACAGAGCTCCTACGAGCAGTACTTC. Translating it yields CASSEAQSSYEQYF.

This chain links TRBV10-3 with TRBJ1-1; possibly TRBD1 for D (5 bases). Trimming shortened V by 6 bases and J by 8 bases, and 10 bases separated the two germline ends. The germline gives CDR1 ENHRY, CDR2 SYGVKD. The length of the CDR3 is 11 residues. This CDR3 reads CAIRIRQEAFF. CDR3 sequence (DNA): TGTGCCATCAGGATCCGACAGGAAGCTTTCTTT.

A single count supports this clone. This chain uses TRBV14 with TRBJ2-1, with a possible D match to TRBD1 (6 bases). This CDR3 region has 17 residues. The germline V gene encodes CDR1 SGHDN and CDR2 FVKESK. V was clipped by 0 bases and J by 3 bases, with 15 bases between them. CDR3 nucleotide sequence: TGTGCCAGCAGCCAAGATCCCCGCAGGGGCCTCTACAATGAGCAGTTCTTC. Its translation: CASSQDPRRGLYNEQFF.

The gene calls are TRBV5-1 and TRBJ2-7, with D maybe TRBD2 (7 bases). The germline V gene has CDR1 SGHRS and CDR2 YFSETQ. V lost 0 bases to trimming and J lost 2 bases, with 15 bases between them. This CDR3 is 16 amino acids long. The CDR3 reads CASSLVPAGTTYEQYF. CDR3 in DNA: TGCGCCAGCAGCTTGGTTCCAGCGGGGACAACCTACGAGCAGTACTTC.

The DNA of the CDR3 is TGTGCCAGCAGATCGACCTGGAACACTGAAGCTTTCTTT. This sequence encodes CASRSTWNTEAFF. This rearrangement joins TRBV2 to TRBJ1-1; D ambiguous. In germline, CDR1 is SNHLY, CDR2 FYNNEI. The CDR3 spans 13 residues. Deletions cut 6 bases from V and 1 base from J, with 9 bases between. Together with reference TRBV2 and TRBJ1-1, the CDR3 gives the full variable domain: EPEVTQTPSHQVTQMGQEVILRCVPISNHLYFYWYRQILGQKVEFLVSFYNNEISEKSEIFDDQFSVERPDGSNFTLKIRSTKLEDSAMYFCASRSTWNTEAFFGQGTRLTVV.

This clone was seen once. CDR3 region: CASRDTGALNTEAFF. As DNA, the CDR3 is TGCGCCAGCAGGGACACAGGGGCCCTGAACACTGAAGCTTTCTTT. The J gene is TRBJ1-1, the V gene TRBV4-1; 7 bases agree with TRBD1. Trimming cost V 6 bases and J 0 bases; bases outside gene matches: 7. CDR3 size: 15 residues. Germline V CDR1 and CDR2: MGHRA, YSYEKL.

The chain employs TRBV7-2 and TRBJ2-1; D unresolved. The germline gives CDR1 SGHTA, CDR2 FQGNSA. V gave up 11 bases and J gave up 7 bases, with 3 bases separating them. The CDR3 consists of 8 residues. The CDR3 nucleotides read TGTGCCGGAAATGAGCAGTTCTTC. Translated: CAGNEQFF.

Written as DNA, the CDR3 is TGTGCCAGCAGTGATGCGGGGACTAGCGGATCAGGAGCGCAGTATTTT. Its translation is CASSDAGTSGSGAQYF. The J gene is TRBJ2-3, the V gene TRBV6-4, with 11 bases aligning to TRBD2. V lost 3 bases to trimming and J lost 10 bases; unmatched junction nucleotides: 12. There are 16 residues in the CDR3. The germline V gene has CDR1 MRHNA and CDR2 SNTAGT.

The gene calls are TRBV20-1 and TRBJ2-1, with unresolved D. This CDR3 comprises 11 residues. CDR1 and CDR2 from the germline V gene are DFQATT and SNEGSKA (reference sequence). Trimming pared 5 bases from V and 6 bases from J, leaving 8 bases between. CDR3 sequence reads: CSAPDSNEQFF. The CDR3 DNA reads TGCAGTGCTCCGGATAGCAATGAGCAGTTCTTC.

The V gene is TRBV4-1, the J gene TRBJ2-7; D is unresolved. The CDR3 totals 13 residues. Trimming pared 0 bases from V and 7 bases from J, leaving 10 bases between. The germline V gene encodes CDR1 MGHRA and CDR2 YSYEKL. CDR3: CASSQEPASEQYF. For the CDR3, the DNA is TGCGCCAGCAGCCAAGAACCAGCGTCGGAGCAGTACTTC.

V is TRBV5-3 and J is TRBJ2-7, with 10 bases identical to TRBD2. TRBV5-3 is an open reading frame, and its role is uncertain. Losses at the gene ends were 1 base for V and 2 bases for J; bases not matched to a gene: 0. This CDR3 spans 14 amino acids. The CDR3 sequence: CARSLLAGAYEQYF. DNA for the CDR3: TGTGCCAGAAGCTTGCTAGCGGGAGCCTACGAGCAGTACTTC.

The V and J genes are TRBV11-2 and TRBJ1-4; D ambiguous. CDR1 and CDR2 from the germline V gene are SGHAT and FQNNGV. The V end was cut by 2 bases, the J end by 8 bases, with 21 bases between. This CDR3 comprises 17 residues. In DNA form, the CDR3 reads TGTGCCAGCAGCTTAAATACTATTCCGGGCCCGGGGGAAAAACTGTTTTTT. As protein: CASSLNTIPGPGEKLFF.

The V and J genes are TRBV2 and TRBJ1-1; D might be TRBD1 (5 bases). CDR1 is SNHLY and CDR2 is FYNNEI in the germline V gene. The length of the CDR3 is 13 residues. V was pared by 6 bases and J by 8 bases, with 16 bases between. The CDR3, as DNA: TGTGCCAGCAGGGCGGAGGGGAGTCTGGAAGCTTTCTTT. Protein: CASRAEGSLEAFF.

This sequence joins TRBV2 and TRBJ2-7; no definite D call. V was cut by 8 bases and J by 2 bases, with 7 bases left in between. The CDR3 loop spans 11 amino acids. CDR1 and CDR2 (germline): SNHLY, FYNNEI. The DNA of the CDR3 is TGTGCCAGCCGGGTAACCTACGAGCAGTACTTC. Translated, it gives CASRVTYEQYF.

V and J are TRBV28 and TRBJ2-7; no firm D call. The CDR3 has 10 residues. Germline CDR1 MDHEN, CDR2 SYDVKM. V was trimmed by 3 bases and J by 5 bases, leaving 2 bases between them. The CDR3, as DNA: TGTGCCAGCAGTTTCCACGAGCAGTACTTC. The encoded protein is CASSFHEQYF.

The V and J genes are TRBV6-6 and TRBJ1-1; 7 bases map to TRBD1. The ends lost 8 bases at V and 1 base at J; junction bases unmatched: 4. This CDR3 has 13 amino acids. CDR1 is MNHNY, CDR2 SVGAGI, per germline (reference sequence). The CDR3 DNA reads TGTGCCAGCCGGGACAGTGAGAACACTGAAGCTTTCTTT. It specifies CASRDSENTEAFF.

The V call is TRBV19, the J call TRBJ2-2; no reliable D call. CDR1 and CDR2 (germline): LNHDA, SQIVND (reference sequence). This CDR3 region has 15 residues. V was trimmed by 5 bases and J by 3 bases, leaving 13 bases between them. The CDR3 protein is CASSLFSSYTGELFF. The CDR3 bases are TGTGCCAGTAGTTTGTTTAGCAGTTACACCGGGGAGCTGTTTTTT.

The CDR3 region is CASSEALLWDQSSYNSPLHF. Written as DNA, the CDR3 is TGTGCCAGCAGTGAAGCGCTTCTCTGGGACCAGAGCTCCTATAATTCACCCCTCCACTTT. This chain connects TRBV2 to TRBJ1-6, with D maybe TRBD1 (5 bases). From germline, CDR1 is SNHLY and CDR2 FYNNEI. Trimming cost V 0 bases and J 0 bases, with 18 bases left between them. There are 20 residues in the CDR3.

The genes are TRBV4-1 and TRBJ2-5; D not certain. Matching the DNA end better, TRBJ2-7 makes the J call doubtful. This CDR3 spans 14 amino acids. Germline CDR1 is MGHRA and CDR2 is YSYEKL. The CDR3 DNA reads TGCGCCAGCAGCCAAGCCTGGCAATTCTACGAGCAGTACTTC. Translating it yields CASSQAWQFYEQYF.

The chain employs TRBV29-1 and TRBJ1-2; weak D call: TRBD1 (5 bases). CDR3 length: 13 residues. The germline V gene has CDR1 SQVTM and CDR2 ANQGSEA. V shed 6 bases and J shed 4 bases, with 15 bases lying between them. The CDR3 DNA is TGCAGCGTGAGGACACGGATGAGCTATGGCTACACCTTC. It is translated as CSVRTRMSYGYTF.

The chain is built from TRBV10-2 and TRBJ2-1, with D possibly TRBD2 on 7 matching bases. The V gene's germline CDR1 is WSHSY and CDR2 SAAADI. This CDR3 is built from 13 residues. The V gene lost 6 bases and the J gene lost 9 bases, with 15 bases spanning the gap. CDR3 amino acids: CASRAPGEGEQFF. CDR3 bases: TGCGCCAGCAGGGCGCCAGGGGAGGGTGAGCAGTTCTTC.

The chain employs TRBV5-6 and TRBJ2-1; perhaps TRBD2 as D (6 bases). The CDR3 covers 15 residues. Trimming cost V 0 bases and J 7 bases, with 14 bases left between them. Germline CDR1 SGHDT, CDR2 YYEEEE. The CDR3 DNA is TGTGCCAGCAGCTTGGCCGGGAGTAAATGGAATGAGCAGTTCTTC. As protein: CASSLAGSKWNEQFF. The variable domain in full, completed from reference TRBV5-6 and TRBJ2-1, reads DAGVTQSPTHLIKTRGQQVTLRCSPKSGHDTVSWYQQALGQGPQFIFQYYEEEERQRGNFPDRFSGHQFPNYSSELNVNALLLGDSALYLCASSLAGSKWNEQFFGPGTRLTVL.

With regard to this clone: The sample has other DNA sequences that encode this CDR3 too. V and J are TRBV9 and TRBJ2-2, with D uncertain. The CDR3 extends over 12 amino acids. Germline values: CDR1 SGDLS, CDR2 YYNGEE. The ends were cut back, 0 bases at V and 5 bases at J, with 2 bases in the middle. The CDR3 region is CASSVGTGELFF. The CDR3 DNA is TGTGCCAGCAGCGTAGGGACCGGGGAGCTGTTTTTT.